This entry is about one T cell receptor beta chain. Per the original data handling: Estimation of nucleated cell counts relied on the amplification of reference gene primers. The table came from immunoSEQ multiplex PCR; TCRdb's copy has only in-frame clones and leaves some out. From that table come the V and J calls and clone size; the DNA was used to work out D and trimming. The sample consists of some 230,000 clones, 86% of them appearing once. The data are from a study of blood T cell repertoires in COVID-19. Study-wide context: Sites across the United States, Italy and Spain contributed samples from acute and convalescent COVID-19. In each case, the material was cDNA or gDNA derived from T cells, B-cell-depleted T cells, or PBMCs.

There are 14 residues in the CDR3. V lost 4 bases to trimming and J lost 4 bases, with 14 bases between them. Germline loops: CDR1 SQVTM, CDR2 ANQGSEA. The material sequenced was peripheral blood. The receptor was derived from a man aged 30 to 39 who had recovered from COVID-19. The chain carries TRBV29-1 and TRBJ2-1; D possibly corresponds to TRBD2 (6 bases). The CDR3 sequence: CSVVSPGTYNEQFF. The CDR3 region has the DNA TGCAGCGTTGTGTCGCCGGGGACTTACAATGAGCAGTTCTTC.